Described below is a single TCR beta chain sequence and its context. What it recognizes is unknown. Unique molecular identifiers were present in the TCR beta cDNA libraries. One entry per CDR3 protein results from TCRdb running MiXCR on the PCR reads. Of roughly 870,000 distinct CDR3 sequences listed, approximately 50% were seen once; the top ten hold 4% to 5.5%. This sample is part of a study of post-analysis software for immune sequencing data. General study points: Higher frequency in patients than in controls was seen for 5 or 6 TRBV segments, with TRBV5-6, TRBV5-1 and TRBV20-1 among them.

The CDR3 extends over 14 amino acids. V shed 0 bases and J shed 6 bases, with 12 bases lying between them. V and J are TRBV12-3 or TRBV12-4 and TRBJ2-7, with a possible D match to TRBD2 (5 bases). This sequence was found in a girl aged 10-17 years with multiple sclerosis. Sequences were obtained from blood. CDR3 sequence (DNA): TGTGCCAGCAGTTTAGCGGGGAGTGGAGCCGAGCAGTACTTC. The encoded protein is CASSLAGSGAEQYF.